This T cell receptor (beta chain) originates from a study of T cell repertoires in cytomegalovirus infection. Across the study: Indications came from public TCR beta signatures; they pointed to CMV infection and to a matching HLA type. Study-level findings and limits: CMV-specific TCR beta clonotypes restricted by HLA-C dominated the ex vivo response.

This CDR3 is 16 amino acids long. Germline CDR1 reads MGHRA; CDR2 reads YSYEKL. V was cut by 1 base and J by 0 bases, with 12 bases left in between. In its sample, this clonotype was seen a few times. Its target is unknown. TCRdb fed the reads into MiXCR, producing one record per CDR3 protein. Among under 850,000 distinct CDR3 sequences, less than 40% were seen once, and the ten largest hold around 2.6%. The gene calls are TRBV4-1 and TRBJ1-1; no clear D gene. The TCR originated in a human donor in good health (CMV status not recorded). Some clones in this sample may be carry-over from other donors' samples. The specimen sequenced was PBMCs. The CDR3 sequence: CASSQGTGGLNTEAFF. In DNA, the CDR3 is TGCGCCAGCAGCCAAGGTACGGGCGGACTGAACACTGAAGCTTTCTTT.